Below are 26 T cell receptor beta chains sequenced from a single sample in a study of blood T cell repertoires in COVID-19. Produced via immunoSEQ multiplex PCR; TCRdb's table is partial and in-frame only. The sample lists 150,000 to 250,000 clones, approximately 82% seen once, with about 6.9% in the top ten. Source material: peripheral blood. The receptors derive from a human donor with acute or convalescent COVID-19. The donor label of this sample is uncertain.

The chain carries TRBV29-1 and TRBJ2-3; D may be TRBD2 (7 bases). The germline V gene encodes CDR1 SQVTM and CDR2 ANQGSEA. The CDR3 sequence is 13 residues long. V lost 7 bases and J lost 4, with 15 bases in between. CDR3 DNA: TGCAGCGCCGCCGGGGGGCTTGCAGATACGCAGTATTTT. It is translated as CSAAGGLADTQYF.

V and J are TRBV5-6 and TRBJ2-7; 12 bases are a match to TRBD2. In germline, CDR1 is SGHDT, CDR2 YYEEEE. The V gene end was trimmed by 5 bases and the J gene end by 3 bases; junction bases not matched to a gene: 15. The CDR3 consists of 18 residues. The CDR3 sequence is CASSRRTSGISGYYEQYF. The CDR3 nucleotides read TGTGCCAGCAGTCGACGGACTAGCGGGATCTCGGGTTACTACGAGCAGTACTTC.

The CDR3 DNA reads TGCGCCAGCAGCTTGAACGGGATCTACGAGCAGTACTTC. Encoded protein: CASSLNGIYEQYF. The chain is built from TRBV5-1 and TRBJ2-7, with a tentative D call TRBD2 (5 bases). The CDR3 is made up of 13 amino acids. Trimming pared 1 base from V and 3 bases from J, leaving 8 bases between. Germline V gene data show CDR1 as SGHRS and CDR2 as YFSETQ.

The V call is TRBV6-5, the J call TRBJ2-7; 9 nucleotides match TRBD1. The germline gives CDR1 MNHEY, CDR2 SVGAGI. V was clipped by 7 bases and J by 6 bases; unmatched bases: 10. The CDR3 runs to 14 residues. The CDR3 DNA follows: TGTGCCAGCAAAAGGGACAGGGATAACTCCGAGCAGTACTTC. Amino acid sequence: CASKRDRDNSEQYF.

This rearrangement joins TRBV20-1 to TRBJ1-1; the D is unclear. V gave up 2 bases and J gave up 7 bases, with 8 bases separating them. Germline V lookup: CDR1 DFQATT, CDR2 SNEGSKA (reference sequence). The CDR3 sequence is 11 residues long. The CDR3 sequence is CSARPGFEAFF. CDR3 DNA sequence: TGCAGTGCTAGACCGGGGTTTGAAGCTTTCTTT.

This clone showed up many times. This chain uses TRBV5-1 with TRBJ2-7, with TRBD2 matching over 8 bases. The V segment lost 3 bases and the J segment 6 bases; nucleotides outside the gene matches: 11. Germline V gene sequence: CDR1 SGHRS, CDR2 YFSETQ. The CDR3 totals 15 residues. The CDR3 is CASSWDPGLAGEQYF. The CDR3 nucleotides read TGCGCCAGCAGCTGGGACCCCGGACTAGCTGGCGAGCAGTACTTC.

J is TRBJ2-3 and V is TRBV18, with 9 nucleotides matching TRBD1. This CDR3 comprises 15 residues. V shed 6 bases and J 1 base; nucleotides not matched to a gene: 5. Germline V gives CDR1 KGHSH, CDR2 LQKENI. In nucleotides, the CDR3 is TGTGCCAGCTCCCAAACAGGGGGCGGCACAGATACGCAGTATTTT. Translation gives CASSQTGGGTDTQYF.

The CDR3 DNA is TGTGCCAGTAGTAAAGTAGCGATGAACACCGGGGAGCTGTTTTTT. The encoded protein is CASSKVAMNTGELFF. The chain recombines TRBV19 with TRBJ2-2, with a tentative D call TRBD2 (5 bases). The CDR3 loop spans 15 amino acids. Trimming took off 4 bases at V and 1 base at J, with 10 bases between the two ends. The germline CDR1 and CDR2 sequences are LNHDA and SQIVND (reference sequence).

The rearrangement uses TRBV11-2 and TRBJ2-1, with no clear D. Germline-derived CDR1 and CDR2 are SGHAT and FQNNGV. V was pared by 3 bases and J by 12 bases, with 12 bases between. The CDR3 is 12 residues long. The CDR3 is CASSLVAVRQFF. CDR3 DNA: TGTGCCAGCAGCTTGGTAGCCGTACGGCAGTTCTTC.

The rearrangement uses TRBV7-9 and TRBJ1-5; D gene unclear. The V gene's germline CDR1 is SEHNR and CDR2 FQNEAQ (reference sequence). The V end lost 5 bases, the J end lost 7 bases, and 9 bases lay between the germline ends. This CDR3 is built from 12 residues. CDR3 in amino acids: CASSQDGQPQHF. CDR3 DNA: TGTGCCAGCAGCCAGGATGGCCAGCCCCAGCATTTT.

Here the CDR3 reads CASRGTGSNNEQFF. The CDR3 DNA reads TGTGCCAGCCGAGGGACAGGGTCTAACAATGAGCAGTTCTTC. V is TRBV6-5 and J is TRBJ2-1; 9 bases fit TRBD1. The V and J ends lost 8 bases and 5 bases, in that order; junction bases with no gene match: 7. CDR1 is MNHEY and CDR2 is SVGAGI in the germline V gene. The CDR3 is made up of 14 amino acids.

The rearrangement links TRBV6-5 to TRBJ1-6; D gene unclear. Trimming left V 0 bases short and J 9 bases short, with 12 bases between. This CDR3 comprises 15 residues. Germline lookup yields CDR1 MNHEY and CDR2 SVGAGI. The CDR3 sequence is CASSYSEGLGSPLHF. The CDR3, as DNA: TGTGCCAGCAGTTACTCGGAGGGCCTCGGTTCACCCCTCCACTTT.

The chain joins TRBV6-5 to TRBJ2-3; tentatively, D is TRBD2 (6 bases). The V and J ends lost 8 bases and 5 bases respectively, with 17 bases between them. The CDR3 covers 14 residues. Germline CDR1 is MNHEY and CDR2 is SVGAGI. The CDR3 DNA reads TGTGCCAGCGGCTCCTGGGAGGTGGAAGATACGCAGTATTTT. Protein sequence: CASGSWEVEDTQYF.

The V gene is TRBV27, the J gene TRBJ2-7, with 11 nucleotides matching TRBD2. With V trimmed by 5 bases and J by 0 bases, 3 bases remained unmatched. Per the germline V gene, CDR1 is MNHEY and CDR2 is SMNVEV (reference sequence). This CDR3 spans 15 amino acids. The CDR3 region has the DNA TGTGCCAGCAGTCCTAGCGGGAGGAGCTCCTACGAGCAGTACTTC. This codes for CASSPSGRSSYEQYF.

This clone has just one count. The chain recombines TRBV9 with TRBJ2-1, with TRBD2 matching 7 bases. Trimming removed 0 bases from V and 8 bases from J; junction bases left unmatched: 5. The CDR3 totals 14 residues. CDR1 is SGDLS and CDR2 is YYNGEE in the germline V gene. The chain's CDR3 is CASSVATSRDEQFF. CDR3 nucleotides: TGTGCCAGCAGCGTAGCGACTAGCAGGGATGAGCAGTTCTTC. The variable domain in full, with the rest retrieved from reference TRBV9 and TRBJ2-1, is DSGVTQTPKHLITATGQRVTLRCSPRSGDLSVYWYQQSLDQGLQFLIQYYNGEERAKGNILERFSAQQFPDLHSELNLSSLELGDSALYFCASSVATSRDEQFFGPGTRLTVL.

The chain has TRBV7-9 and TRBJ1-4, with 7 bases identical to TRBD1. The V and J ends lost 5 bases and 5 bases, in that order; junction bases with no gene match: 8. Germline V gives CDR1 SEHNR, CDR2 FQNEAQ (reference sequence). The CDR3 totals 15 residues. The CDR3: CASSTMTGFNEKLFF. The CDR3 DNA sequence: TGTGCCAGCAGCACCATGACAGGGTTCAATGAAAAACTGTTTTTT.

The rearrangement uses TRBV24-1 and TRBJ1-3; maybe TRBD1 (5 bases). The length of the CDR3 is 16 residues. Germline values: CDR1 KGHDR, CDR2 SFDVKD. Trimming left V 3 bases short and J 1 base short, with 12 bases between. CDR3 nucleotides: TGTGCCACCAGTGATCGGGACTCCCCATCTGGAAACACCATATATTTT. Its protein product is CATSDRDSPSGNTIYF.

CDR3 sequence: CASSQGKSNQPQHF. CDR3 nucleotide sequence: TGTGCCAGCAGCCAGGGAAAGAGCAATCAGCCCCAGCATTTT. The chain joins TRBV6-6 to TRBJ1-5; a possible D gene is TRBD1 (5 bases). Germline assignment: CDR1 MNHNY and CDR2 SVGAGI (reference sequence). This CDR3 contains 14 residues. Trimming pared 6 bases from V and 1 base from J, leaving 10 bases between.

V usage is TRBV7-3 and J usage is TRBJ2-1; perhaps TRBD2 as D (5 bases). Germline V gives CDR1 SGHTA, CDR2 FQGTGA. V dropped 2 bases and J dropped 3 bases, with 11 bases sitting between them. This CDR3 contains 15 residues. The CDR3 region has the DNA TGTGCCAGCAGCTTACTTGGACTGGACTACAATGAGCAGTTCTTC. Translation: CASSLLGLDYNEQFF.

The CDR3 DNA reads TGTGCCAGCAGTTTAGTGGGCCCGCGATCCTATGGCTACACCTTC. Its protein product is CASSLVGPRSYGYTF. The rearrangement links TRBV27 to TRBJ1-2; D ambiguous. The CDR3 length is 15 residues. Trimming left V 2 bases short and J 4 bases short, with 14 bases between. The germline gives CDR1 MNHEY, CDR2 SMNVEV (reference sequence).

The CDR3 spells CSVGREENTEAFF. As DNA, the CDR3 is TGCAGCGTTGGCCGCGAGGAGAACACTGAAGCTTTCTTT. J is TRBJ1-1 and V is TRBV29-1; D call uncertain. Germline V gives CDR1 SQVTM, CDR2 ANQGSEA. This CDR3 contains 13 residues. The V end lost 4 bases, the J end lost 1 base, and 10 bases lay between the germline ends. Looking up the rest from reference TRBV29-1 and TRBJ1-1 gives the full variable domain: SAVISQKPSRDICQRGTSLTIQCQVDSQVTMMFWYRQQPGQSLTLIATANQGSEATYESGFVIDKFPISRPNLTFSTLTVSNMSPEDSSIYLCSVGREENTEAFFGQGTRLTVV.

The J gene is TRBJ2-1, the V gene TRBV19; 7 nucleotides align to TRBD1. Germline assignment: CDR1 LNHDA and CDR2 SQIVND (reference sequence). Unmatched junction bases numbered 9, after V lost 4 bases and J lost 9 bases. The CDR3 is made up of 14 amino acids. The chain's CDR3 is CASSTLTGVGEQFF. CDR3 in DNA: TGTGCCAGTAGTACACTTACAGGGGTGGGTGAGCAGTTCTTC.

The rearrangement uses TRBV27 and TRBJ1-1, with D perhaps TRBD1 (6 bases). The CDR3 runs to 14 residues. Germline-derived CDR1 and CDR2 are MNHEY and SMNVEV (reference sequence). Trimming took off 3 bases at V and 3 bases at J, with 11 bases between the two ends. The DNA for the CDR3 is TGTGCCAGCAGTTTTTTTAACAGGGACACTGAAGCTTTCTTT. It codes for CASSFFNRDTEAFF.

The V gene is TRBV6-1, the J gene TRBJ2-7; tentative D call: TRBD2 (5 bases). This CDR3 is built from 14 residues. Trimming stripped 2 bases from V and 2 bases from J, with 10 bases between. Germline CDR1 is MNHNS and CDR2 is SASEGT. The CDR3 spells CASSESGSTYEQYF. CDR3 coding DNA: TGTGCCAGCAGTGAAAGTGGGAGTACCTACGAGCAGTACTTC.

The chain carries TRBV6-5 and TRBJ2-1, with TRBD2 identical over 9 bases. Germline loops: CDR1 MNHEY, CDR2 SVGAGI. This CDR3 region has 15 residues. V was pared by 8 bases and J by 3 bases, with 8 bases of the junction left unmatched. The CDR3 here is CASGGGTSSYNEQFF. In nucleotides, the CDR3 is TGTGCCAGCGGGGGAGGGACTAGCAGCTACAATGAGCAGTTCTTC.

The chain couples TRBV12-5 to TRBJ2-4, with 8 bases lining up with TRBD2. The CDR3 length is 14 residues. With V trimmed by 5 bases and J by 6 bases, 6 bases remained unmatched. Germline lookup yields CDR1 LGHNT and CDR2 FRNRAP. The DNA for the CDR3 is TGTGCTAGTGGTCTGAGCGGGAGCTTAAACATTCAGTACTTC. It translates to CASGLSGSLNIQYF.